This T cell receptor beta chain was found in a study of early T cells in non-severe SARS-CoV-2 infection. This clonotype was recorded many times. MiXCR, applied by TCRdb to the 5' RACE reads, yields one record per CDR3 protein. Among about 31,000 distinct CDR3 sequences, around 6% were seen once, and the ten largest hold around 6.8%. Trimming removed 1 base at V and 9 bases at J, with 5 bases between. Germline V gene sequence: CDR1 SGHDT, CDR2 YYEEEE. This CDR3 has 11 amino acids. The chain employs TRBV5-6 and TRBJ2-1; D is undetermined. Specimen: whole blood. This sequence originates from an adult who was a healthcare worker with PCR-confirmed SARS-CoV-2 infection or an uninfected control (not recorded which). In DNA form, the CDR3 reads TGTGCCAGCAGCTTGCTAGGTGAGCAGTTCTTC. Protein sequence: CASSLLGEQFF.